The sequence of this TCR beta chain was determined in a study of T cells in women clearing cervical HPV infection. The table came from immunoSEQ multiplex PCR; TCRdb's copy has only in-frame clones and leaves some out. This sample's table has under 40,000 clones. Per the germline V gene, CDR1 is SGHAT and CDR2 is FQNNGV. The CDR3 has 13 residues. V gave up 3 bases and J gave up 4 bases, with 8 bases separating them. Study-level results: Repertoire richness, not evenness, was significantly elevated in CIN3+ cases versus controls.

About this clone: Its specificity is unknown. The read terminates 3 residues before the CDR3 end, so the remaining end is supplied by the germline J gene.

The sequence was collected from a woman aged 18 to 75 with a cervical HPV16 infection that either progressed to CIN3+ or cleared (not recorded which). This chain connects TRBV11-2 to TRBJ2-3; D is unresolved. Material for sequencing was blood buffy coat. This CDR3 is CASSLSQADTQYF. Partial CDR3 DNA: TGTGCCAGCAGCTTGTCGCAGGCAGATACG.